These 29 T cell receptor beta chains share one sample of origin, sequenced in a study of blood T cells in healthy people across ages. Primed by a sample-barcoded 5' primer and a J-beta primer mix, a second PCR proceeded for 7 to 11 cycles. Each CDR3 protein gets one entry after TCRdb re-called the 5' RACE reads with MiXCR. Among under 800,000 distinct CDR3 sequences listed, under 25% were seen once. The sequenced material came from blood. The receptor set was obtained from a man aged 65 to 79 in good health.

The rearrangement links TRBV10-3 to TRBJ2-5; D is ambiguous. The CDR3 has 13 residues. V was cut by 2 bases and J by 2 bases, with 6 bases left in between. The germline V gene encodes CDR1 ENHRY and CDR2 SYGVKD. The CDR3 nucleotides are TGTGCCATCAGTGAGGCACAGCAAGAGACCCAGTACTTC. Its protein is CAISEAQQETQYF.

This clonotype has more than one count but fewer than ten. The chain has TRBV29-1 and TRBJ2-7, with TRBD1 matching 8 bases. The germline V gene has CDR1 SQVTM and CDR2 ANQGSEA. The CDR3 extends over 12 amino acids. With V trimmed by 5 bases and J by 6 bases, 6 bases remained unmatched. The CDR3 spells CSVTQGASEQYF. The CDR3 coding sequence is TGCAGCGTTACCCAGGGGGCATCCGAGCAGTACTTC.

The gene calls are TRBV25-1 and TRBJ2-7; D ambiguous. This CDR3 contains 11 residues. Trimming took off 2 bases at V and 12 bases at J, with 11 bases between the two ends. Germline CDR1 reads MGHDK; CDR2 reads SYGVNS. The CDR3 sequence: CASSEEHSLYF. CDR3 bases: TGTGCCAGCAGTGAAGAGCACAGCTTGTACTTC.

This sequence joins TRBV5-1 and TRBJ2-6; D is unresolved. This CDR3 has 15 residues. Germline V lookup: CDR1 SGHRS, CDR2 YFSETQ. The V end was cut by 4 bases, the J end by 2 bases, with 10 bases between. DNA for the CDR3: TGCGCCAGCAGCCCCATATCAGCTGGGGCCAACGTCCTGACTTTC. Amino acid sequence: CASSPISAGANVLTF.

This clonotype appeared a few times. This sequence joins TRBV24-1 and TRBJ2-1, with 11 bases that match TRBD2. Trimming took 9 bases from V and 2 from J; bases not matched to a gene: 2. Germline V gene sequence: CDR1 KGHDR, CDR2 SFDVKD. This CDR3 region has 14 residues. The CDR3 DNA reads as TGTGCCACCGGGACTAGCGGTACCTACAATGAGCAGTTCTTC. Residues: CATGTSGTYNEQFF.

This clonotype was seen a handful of times. The chain links TRBV18 to TRBJ1-1; D may be TRBD1 (6 bases). The germline CDR1 and CDR2 sequences are KGHSH and LQKENI. This CDR3 region has 14 residues. Trimming cost V 2 bases and J 1 base, with 8 bases left between them. The CDR3 loop is CASSPATGNTEAFF. The CDR3 region has the DNA TGTGCCAGCTCACCAGCGACAGGGAACACTGAAGCTTTCTTT.

This chain joins TRBV20-1 and TRBJ1-1, with 10 bases aligning to TRBD1. Germline CDR1 is DFQATT and CDR2 is SNEGSKA (reference sequence). Trimming at V came to 3 bases and at J to 5 bases, leaving 3 bases not matched to a gene. The CDR3 length is 13 residues. The CDR3 loop is CSASDRGPTEAFF. DNA for the CDR3: TGCAGTGCTAGTGACAGGGGGCCTACTGAAGCTTTCTTT.

V gene TRBV20-1 combines with J gene TRBJ2-7; no definite D call. The J call is in doubt because the DNA end fits TRBJ2-5 better. This CDR3 has 13 amino acids. In germline, CDR1 is DFQATT, CDR2 SNEGSKA (reference sequence). CDR3: CSARVQSGETQYF. CDR3 DNA: TGCAGTGCTAGAGTCCAGTCGGGAGAGACCCAGTACTTC.

This clonotype was seen more than once but under ten times. This chain links TRBV15 with TRBJ2-3; D unclear. The CDR3 has 14 amino acids. CDR1 is LNHNV and CDR2 is YYDKDF in the germline V gene (reference sequence). The ends were cut back, 0 bases at V and 10 bases at J, with 14 bases in the middle. The CDR3 sequence is CATSRDLYELAQYF. CDR3 coding DNA: TGTGCCACCAGCAGAGATCTGTATGAGCTGGCGCAGTATTTT. Variable domain in full (rest from reference TRBV15 and TRBJ2-3): DAMVIQNPRYQVTQFGKPVTLSCSQTLNHNVMYWYQQKSSQAPKLLFHYYDKDFNNEADTPDNFQSRRPNTSFCFLDIRSPGLGDTAMYLCATSRDLYELAQYFGPGTRLTVL.

Notes on this clonotype: Compared with germline, one end of the junction differs, possibly owing to a read error. This chain links TRBV20-1 with TRBJ2-3, with a tentative D call TRBD1 (5 bases). Gene TRBJ1-5 matches the end of the DNA better, so the J call may be wrong. This CDR3 region has 15 residues. Germline V gene lookup returns CDR1 DFQATT and CDR2 SNEGSKA (reference sequence). CDR3 sequence reads: CSTRVRRSQTDTQHF. As DNA, the CDR3 is TGCAGTACTAGAGTCAGGCGGAGCCAGACAGATACGCAGCATTTT.

The chain employs TRBV20-1 and TRBJ2-5; tentatively, D is TRBD1 (5 bases). The CDR3 runs 16 residues. V lost 0 bases, J lost 0 bases, and 14 bases lay in between. From germline, CDR1 is DFQATT and CDR2 SNEGSKA (reference sequence). The CDR3 nucleotides are TGCAGTGCTAGAGATCCAGCGCAGGGAAACCAAGAGACCCAGTACTTC. Translation: CSARDPAQGNQETQYF.

This clonotype has just a few counts. The CDR3 is CASSHRRGNTEAFF. In nucleotides, the CDR3 is TGTGCCAGCAGCCACCGAAGGGGGAACACTGAAGCTTTCTTT. The V gene is TRBV3-1, the J gene TRBJ1-1; D may be TRBD1 (5 bases). V gave up 3 bases and J gave up 1 base, with 9 bases separating them. The V gene's germline CDR1 is LGHDT and CDR2 YNNKEL (reference sequence). This CDR3 comprises 14 residues. Supplemented by reference TRBV3-1 and TRBJ1-1, the full variable domain reads DTAVSQTPKYLVTQMGNDKSIKCEQNLGHDTMYWYKQDSKKFLKIMFSYNNKELIINETVPNRFSPKSPDKAHLNLHINSLELGDSAVYFCASSHRRGNTEAFFGQGTRLTVV.

This clonotype was seen only a few times. The chain employs TRBV12-5 and TRBJ2-5, with 11 nucleotides matching TRBD2. Gene TRBJ2-7 matches the end of the DNA better, so the J call may be wrong. CDR1 LGHNT and CDR2 FRNRAP come from the germline V gene. This CDR3 spans 14 amino acids. DNA for the CDR3: TGTGCTAGTGGCTGGTCTAGCGGGAGGTACGAGCAGTACTTC. Protein product: CASGWSSGRYEQYF.

The rearrangement links TRBV5-1 to TRBJ2-3; TRBD2 matches at 10 bases. This CDR3 comprises 15 residues. V was pared by 0 bases and J by 6 bases, with 4 bases of the junction left unmatched. CDR1 is SGHRS and CDR2 is YFSETQ in the germline V gene. CDR3 region: CASSLASSGSDTQYF. The CDR3 DNA reads as TGCGCCAGCAGCTTGGCCTCTAGCGGGAGTGATACGCAGTATTTT.

The chain is built from TRBV18 and TRBJ1-2; D perhaps matches TRBD1 (5 bases). Trimming stripped 5 bases from V and 2 bases from J, with 15 bases between. The CDR3 is 15 residues long. The germline CDR1 and CDR2 sequences are KGHSH and LQKENI. The CDR3 region is CASSARTSENYGYTF. The DNA of the CDR3 is TGTGCCAGCTCAGCGAGGACATCGGAAAACTATGGCTACACCTTC.

The rearrangement links TRBV6-1 to TRBJ2-1, with 8 bases fitting TRBD2. The germline V gene encodes CDR1 MNHNS and CDR2 SASEGT. The junction had 3 bases not matched to a gene; V was cut back by 2 bases and J by 0 bases. The length of the CDR3 is 16 residues. The CDR3 loop reads CASSESLAGSYNEQFF. CDR3 in DNA: TGTGCCAGCAGTGAAAGCCTAGCGGGCTCCTACAATGAGCAGTTCTTC.

This clonotype turned up a few times. The chain is built from TRBV18 and TRBJ1-1, with no clear D. The CDR3 runs 12 residues. The germline V and J ends were trimmed by 3 bases and 6 bases, with 8 bases remaining between them. CDR1 is KGHSH, CDR2 LQKENI, per germline. CDR3 DNA sequence: TGTGCCAGCTCACCGGATGCAGCTGAAGCTTTCTTT. Translation gives CASSPDAAEAFF.

This clonotype has a handful of counts. The chain uses TRBV6-1 and TRBJ2-7; the D is unclear. The CDR3 has 13 residues. Looked up from germline, CDR1 is MNHNS and CDR2 is SASEGT. Trimming shortened V by 3 bases and J by 2 bases, and 8 bases separated the two germline ends. This CDR3 is CASSDQRAYEQYF. In nucleotides, the CDR3 is TGTGCCAGCAGTGACCAAAGGGCCTACGAGCAGTACTTC.

This chain connects TRBV11-2 to TRBJ1-1; D is unresolved. V was trimmed by 5 bases and J by 2 bases, leaving 15 bases between them. The CDR3 is made up of 15 amino acids. Per the germline V gene, CDR1 is SGHAT and CDR2 is FQNNGV. The CDR3 here is CASSLLLAGNTEAFF. CDR3 in DNA: TGTGCCAGCAGCCTTCTATTAGCAGGCAACACTGAAGCTTTCTTT.

This clonotype was counted many times. The chain has TRBV20-1 and TRBJ2-1; 8 nucleotides match TRBD2. Trimming removed 5 bases from V and 8 bases from J; junction bases left unmatched: 17. Germline loops: CDR1 DFQATT, CDR2 SNEGSKA (reference sequence). There are 16 residues in the CDR3. The CDR3 is CSAPSLGSGSIDEQFF. The CDR3 nucleotides are TGCAGTGCTCCCTCCCTAGGAAGCGGGAGTATCGATGAGCAGTTCTTC.

This clonotype was seen a few times. The chain combines TRBV6-2 or TRBV6-3 with TRBJ2-3; D gene unclear. Trimming took off 4 bases at V and 4 bases at J, with 12 bases between the two ends. The CDR3 is 14 amino acids. The germline CDR1 and CDR2 sequences are MNHEY and SVGEGT. The CDR3 protein is CASSFRQTPDTQYF. CDR3 coding DNA: TGTGCCAGCAGTTTCCGGCAAACCCCAGATACGCAGTATTTT.

This clonotype was recorded at least ten times. In DNA, the CDR3 is TGTGCCAGCAGCTTAGGGGTGAGCAGGGAGGCAGATACGCAGTATTTT. Amino acids: CASSLGVSREADTQYF. V usage is TRBV7-2 and J usage is TRBJ2-3; tentative D call: TRBD2 (6 bases). Trimming removed 1 base from V and 4 bases from J, with 15 bases in between. This CDR3 contains 16 residues. In germline, CDR1 is SGHTA, CDR2 FQGNSA.

The rearrangement uses TRBV27 and TRBJ2-4; the D gene is possibly TRBD2 (5 bases). The germline CDR1 and CDR2 sequences are MNHEY and SMNVEV (reference sequence). V shed 11 bases and J shed 0 bases, with 14 bases lying between them. CDR3 length: 14 amino acids. CDR3 DNA: TGTGCCTGCACAGAACGGGAAGCCAAAAACATTCAGTACTTC. It encodes CACTEREAKNIQYF.

V and J are TRBV20-1 and TRBJ1-5; 9 bases map to TRBD1. The germline gives CDR1 DFQATT, CDR2 SNEGSKA (reference sequence). V lost 3 bases, J lost 7 bases, and 7 bases stayed unmatched. The CDR3 is 14 residues long. CDR3 sequence (DNA): TGCAGTGCTAGCCTCACAGGGGGCTCCCAGCCCCAGCATTTT. Its translation: CSASLTGGSQPQHF.

The chain joins TRBV12-3 or TRBV12-4 to TRBJ1-5; D remains unclear. The V end lost 8 bases, the J end lost 9 bases, and 20 bases lay between the germline ends. The CDR3 has 14 residues. The CDR3 sequence is CASGLGRTNGPQHF. The CDR3 region has the DNA TGTGCCAGCGGGTTAGGGCGAACGAATGGGCCCCAGCATTTT.

The chain recombines TRBV5-1 with TRBJ2-1; 8 bases align to TRBD2. CDR1 SGHRS and CDR2 YFSETQ come from the germline V gene. Losses at the gene ends were 1 base for V and 0 bases for J; bases not matched to a gene: 6. This CDR3 is built from 17 residues. CDR3 sequence: CASSLWASGSSYNEQFF. CDR3 in DNA: TGCGCCAGCAGCTTGTGGGCCAGCGGGAGCTCCTACAATGAGCAGTTCTTC.

V gene TRBV15 combines with J gene TRBJ2-7; D is unclear. V shed 0 bases and J shed 6 bases, with 15 bases lying between them. This CDR3 has 15 amino acids. CDR1 is LNHNV, CDR2 YYDKDF, per germline (reference sequence). The CDR3 region has the DNA TGTGCCACCAGCAGAGAAGTGGCGGACCCCGGCGAGCAGTACTTC. Its protein is CATSREVADPGEQYF.

This clonotype has just a few counts. The chain uses TRBV18 and TRBJ2-4; 7 positions match TRBD1. Trimming took 2 bases from V and 5 from J; bases not matched to a gene: 9. Germline lookup yields CDR1 KGHSH and CDR2 LQKENI. The CDR3 is 16 amino acids. CDR3 in amino acids: CASSPSPGGGENIQYF. The CDR3 DNA reads as TGTGCCAGCTCACCATCCCCAGGGGGTGGAGAAAACATTCAGTACTTC.

This rearrangement joins TRBV5-6 to TRBJ1-5; 8 bases map to TRBD1. This CDR3 is 14 amino acids long. V was clipped by 1 base and J by 5 bases; unmatched bases: 2. Germline V lookup: CDR1 SGHDT, CDR2 YYEEEE. The CDR3 loop reads CASSLHRGDQPQHF. For the CDR3, the DNA is TGTGCCAGCAGCTTGCACAGGGGGGATCAGCCCCAGCATTTT.